The T cell receptor (beta chain) under discussion was sequenced for a study of CD8+CD57+ T cells in acquired aplastic anemia. The overall study: Mean DNA quantity obtained from sorted CD4+ and CD8+ cells was 2.5 to 4 ug. Study findings and constraints: Both patients and controls carried the same twenty-nine CD8+ CDR3 sequences.

Patients who underwent sequencing had shown CD8+CD57+ cell expansion by flow cytometry. With no exception, the patients had severe acquired aplastic anemia. Template material for TCR beta VDJ and CDR3 profiling consisted of genomic DNA. Each CDR3 protein is one row after TCRdb ran MiXCR on the reads. The sample carries under 200,000 distinct CDR3 sequences, 71% recorded once. With respect to this clonotype: The antigen is not known.

The sequenced sample was sorted CD4+, CD8+, or CD8+CD57+ T cells (not recorded which) from PBMCs. This receptor was taken from a human donor with aplastic anemia.

CDR3 bases: TGTGCCAGTAGTCCGACACAGGGGGCCGTAGGGGGCTACACCTTC. As protein: CASSPTQGAVGGYTF. The J gene is TRBJ1-2, the V gene TRBV19, with 9 nucleotides matching TRBD1. Germline lookup yields CDR1 LNHDA and CDR2 SQIVND (reference sequence). The V and J ends lost 5 bases and 8 bases, in that order; junction bases with no gene match: 12. This CDR3 contains 15 residues.